The present T cell receptor (beta chain) was sequenced within a study of CD8+ T cells in alopecia areata. This clone was picked up a small number of times. The germline gives CDR1 MNHNY, CDR2 SVGAGI (reference sequence). Unmatched junction bases numbered 7, after V lost 0 bases and J lost 8 bases. This CDR3 region has 15 residues. The sorting of PBMCs gave CD4+ and CD8+ T cells. Isolated RNA was reverse transcribed into cDNA used as the sequencing template. Generated by immunoSEQ multiplex PCR, the TCRdb table keeps only in-frame clones and is missing some. The top ten clones hold around 2.7% of a sample with some 100,000 clones, less than 70% of them seen once.

This TCR derives from a human donor in good health. Sequenced sample: CD4+ T cells sorted from blood. The V gene is TRBV6-6, the J gene TRBJ1-2, with TRBD1 identical over 9 bases. CDR3: CASSYSGGQGHGYTF. CDR3 nucleotide sequence: TGTGCCAGCAGTTACTCGGGGGGACAGGGACACGGCTACACCTTC.